This TCR beta chain stems from a study of T cells after yellow fever vaccination. Study findings and constraints: Clonotypes found in both CD4 and CD8 compartments made up a small share. Weaker, the secondary response had a peak occurring faster, on day 5 versus 15. Re-detected after boosting: most primary clones, approximately 97% of CD4 and 88% of CD8.

V shed 5 bases and J shed 4 bases, with 18 bases lying between them. Per germline, CDR1 MDHEN and CDR2 SYDVKM. The CDR3 has 15 amino acids. One entry per CDR3 protein results from TCRdb running MiXCR on the 5' RACE reads. The sample yields around 610,000 distinct CDR3 sequences, 13% seen once. In its sample, this clonotype was seen a few times. Its antigen remains unknown. V usage is TRBV28 and J usage is TRBJ2-7; possible D gene TRBD1, 5 bases. This sequence was found in a man aged 25-40 years who received the YFV17D yellow fever vaccine. The sample was PBMCs, taken on the day of the yellow fever booster vaccination. The CDR3 DNA follows: TGTGCCAGCAGTCCGACAGCGACTCTTCTATACGAGCAGTACTTC. Translated, it gives CASSPTATLLYEQYF.